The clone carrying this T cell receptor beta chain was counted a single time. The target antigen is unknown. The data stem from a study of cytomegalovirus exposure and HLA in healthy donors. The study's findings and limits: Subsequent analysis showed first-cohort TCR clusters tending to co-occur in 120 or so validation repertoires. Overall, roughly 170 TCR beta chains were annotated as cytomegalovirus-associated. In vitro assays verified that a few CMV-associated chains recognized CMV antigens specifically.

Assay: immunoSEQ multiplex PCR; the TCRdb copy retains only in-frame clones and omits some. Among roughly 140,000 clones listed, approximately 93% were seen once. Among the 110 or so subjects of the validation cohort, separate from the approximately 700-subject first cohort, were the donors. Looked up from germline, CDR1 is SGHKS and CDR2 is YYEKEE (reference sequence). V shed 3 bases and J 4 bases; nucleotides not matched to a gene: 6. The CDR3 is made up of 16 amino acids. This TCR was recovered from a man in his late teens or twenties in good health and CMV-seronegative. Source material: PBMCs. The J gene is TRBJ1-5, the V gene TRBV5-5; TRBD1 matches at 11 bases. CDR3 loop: CASSWGQGGRNQPQHF. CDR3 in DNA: TGTGCCAGCAGCTGGGGACAGGGGGGCAGGAATCAGCCCCAGCATTTT.